This T cell receptor (beta chain) stems from a study of blood T cell repertoires in COVID-19. About the research overall: Samples taken during acute and convalescent COVID-19 were collected in the United States, Italy and Spain.

Assay used: immunoSEQ multiplex PCR; TCRdb lists only in-frame clones, some missing. Of around 150,000 clones in the sample, roughly 82% are singletons; the top ten hold around 7%. CDR3 length equals 20 residues. CDR1 and CDR2 from the germline V gene are SGDLS and YYNGEE. V lost 0 bases and J lost 5; bases outside the gene matches: 13. The rearrangement joins TRBV9 to TRBJ2-1; 14 bases line up with TRBD2. What was sequenced was peripheral blood. This sequence originates from a woman in her forties with COVID-19, enrolled during active disease. The CDR3 DNA reads as TGTGCCAGCAGCGTAGCATTCGGTGGACTAGCGGGAGGAAGGGACAATGAGCAGTTCTTC. Protein product: CASSVAFGGLAGGRDNEQFF.